This T cell receptor (beta chain) came from a study of control samples from healthy donors and cancer patients (dated by TCRdb to 2018 to 2020). As concerns this clone: The antigen this receptor binds is unknown. No much larger clone is present one base from it, and per-base qualities are unavailable.

The library was obtained by the immunoSEQ multiplex PCR assay. TCRdb took this table from immuneACCESS and kept in-frame rearrangements with V and J called. Such tables lack part of the clones; where checked against another copy, unresolved V genes explain under half of the gap, and the rest is unexplained. The sample table records 90,000 to 120,000 clones; almost 85% of these occur just once. The ten biggest clones cover under 8.5% of the sample. According to the germline V gene, CDR1 reads MGHDK and CDR2 reads SYGVNS. Trimming costs V 4 bases and J 0 bases, and their ends lie 12 bases apart. Spanning cysteine to phenylalanine, the CDR3 consists of 15 amino acids. Kept here is only the CDR3 DNA, which spans 45 bases and is read in frame from base 1.

Here the chain combines TRBV25-1 and TRBJ1-2; TRBD1 might be the D gene, on 5 matching bases. Source material: blood. The clonotype originates from a man aged 18 to 30 in good health. The nucleotide sequence reads TGTGCCAGCAGTGCCGAGGGGTCCACTAACTATGGCTACACCTTC. Translated, it gives CASSAEGSTNYGYTF.